Below are 18 T cell receptor beta chains sequenced from a single sample in a study of shared T cell receptors in the human thymus. Data came from immunoSEQ multiplex PCR; TCRdb stores just in-frame clones and leaves some out. The sample consists of 720,000 or so clones, 80% to 90% of them appearing once. This sample also belongs to another study, concerning human thymus T cells.

The material sequenced was thymocytes. These receptors came from a girl under three years old with a congenital heart defect.

This sequence joins TRBV27 and TRBJ2-1; TRBD2 might be the D (6 bases). The CDR3 contains 16 residues. V was shortened by 7 bases and J by 1 base, with 17 bases between the two germline ends. CDR1 is MNHEY, CDR2 SMNVEV, per germline (reference sequence). Written as DNA, the CDR3 is TGTGCCAGCACCTCCGAAAGGGAGGTGTCCTACAATGAGCAGTTCTTC. Translation: CASTSEREVSYNEQFF.

The chain combines TRBV14 with TRBJ2-7; maybe TRBD2 (5 bases). The CDR3 runs to 17 residues. Germline V gene data show CDR1 as SGHDN and CDR2 as FVKESK. Trimming stripped 1 base from V and 5 bases from J, with 21 bases between. The CDR3 loop is CASSQVPARGRLDEQYF. The DNA of the CDR3 is TGTGCCAGCAGCCAAGTGCCGGCGAGAGGGCGCCTAGACGAGCAGTACTTC.

V usage is TRBV9 and J usage is TRBJ2-1, with 14 bases identical to TRBD2. Germline V gives CDR1 SGDLS, CDR2 YYNGEE. The CDR3 contains 19 residues. The V and J ends lost 3 bases and 4 bases, in that order; junction bases with no gene match: 12. DNA of the CDR3: TGTGCCAGCAGCGCGAGTGATATGGGACTAGCGGGGGAGTACAATGAGCAGTTCTTC. Protein sequence: CASSASDMGLAGEYNEQFF. The full variable domain, its missing parts supplied by reference TRBV9 and TRBJ2-1, is DSGVTQTPKHLITATGQRVTLRCSPRSGDLSVYWYQQSLDQGLQFLIQYYNGEERAKGNILERFSAQQFPDLHSELNLSSLELGDSALYFCASSASDMGLAGEYNEQFFGPGTRLTVL.

This clone was seen only once. This chain uses TRBV14 with TRBJ1-1, with 8 positions matching TRBD1. The V gene's germline CDR1 is SGHDN and CDR2 FVKESK. CDR3 length: 19 residues. V was clipped by 4 bases and J by 1 base; unmatched bases: 17. CDR3 nucleotide sequence: TGTGCCAGCAGCCCTGGACTGCCGGGACAGGTGATTCGGAACACTGAAGCTTTCTTT. Its protein product is CASSPGLPGQVIRNTEAFF.

The chain has TRBV28 and TRBJ1-2; D gene uncertain. Germline CDR1 and CDR2: MDHEN and SYDVKM. The V end was cut by 10 bases, the J end by 6 bases, with 15 bases between. The CDR3 totals 12 residues. DNA of the CDR3: TGTGCCATTCCGGACTTCTCGCATGGCTACACCTTC. Translation: CAIPDFSHGYTF.

V usage is TRBV11-2 and J usage is TRBJ1-2; 7 nucleotides align to TRBD1. V shed 5 bases and J 0 bases; nucleotides not matched to a gene: 12. This CDR3 spans 17 amino acids. Germline assignment: CDR1 SGHAT and CDR2 FQNNGV. The CDR3 region is CASSIPPTGKANYGYTF. DNA of the CDR3: TGTGCCAGCAGCATCCCCCCGACAGGGAAAGCTAACTATGGCTACACCTTC.

This clone was seen just once. The chain employs TRBV20-1 and TRBJ1-1; 7 nucleotides match TRBD1. Germline V gives CDR1 DFQATT, CDR2 SNEGSKA (reference sequence). The CDR3 length is 11 residues. The CDR3 spells CQGDSNTEAFF. The CDR3 DNA reads as TGCCAAGGGGACAGCAACACTGAAGCTTTCTTT.

This chain uses TRBV6-6 with TRBJ1-4; D unclear. The length of the CDR3 is 15 residues. The germline gives CDR1 MNHNY, CDR2 SVGAGI (reference sequence). The V end lost 6 bases, the J end lost 1 base, and 12 bases lay between the germline ends. The CDR3 DNA follows: TGTGCCAGCAGCCATCGCAAGAGAACTAATGAAAAACTGTTTTTT. Its translation is CASSHRKRTNEKLFF.

J is TRBJ2-7 and V is TRBV7-2; a possible D gene is TRBD2 (5 bases). Trimming stripped 5 bases from V and 3 bases from J, with 23 bases between. CDR1 is SGHTA, CDR2 FQGNSA, per germline. The CDR3 runs to 17 residues. The CDR3 sequence is CASSPHTLTTNNYEQYF. The CDR3 DNA is TGTGCCAGCAGCCCCCACACCTTAACGACTAACAACTACGAGCAGTACTTC.

The chain has TRBV5-1 and TRBJ2-1; TRBD1 aligns across 7 bases. Germline lookup yields CDR1 SGHRS and CDR2 YFSETQ. The CDR3 covers 15 residues. Trimming took 1 base from V and 7 from J; bases not matched to a gene: 8. DNA for the CDR3: TGCGCCAGCAGCTTGAACGGGGACAGCCAAAATGAGCAGTTCTTC. It translates to CASSLNGDSQNEQFF.

The chain uses TRBV2 and TRBJ1-2; D may be TRBD1 (6 bases). Looked up from germline, CDR1 is SNHLY and CDR2 is FYNNEI. With 7 bases removed from V and 3 bases from J, the gap between germline ends came to 18 bases. CDR3 length: 15 residues. DNA of the CDR3: TGTGCCAGCACGAGTCGTCTGGGACACCACTATGGCTACACCTTC. Translated, it gives CASTSRLGHHYGYTF.

The CDR3 coding sequence is TGTGCCAGCAGCTTGGATCTGGGACTGAGGGATACGCAGTATTTT. Its protein product is CASSLDLGLRDTQYF. The chain employs TRBV5-5 and TRBJ2-3, with D perhaps matching TRBD2 (6 bases). Trimming pared 0 bases from V and 6 bases from J, leaving 14 bases between. CDR1 is SGHKS, CDR2 YYEKEE, per germline (reference sequence). This CDR3 is 15 amino acids long. Complete variable domain (other parts from reference TRBV5-5 and TRBJ2-3): DAGVTQSPTHLIKTRGQQVTLRCSPISGHKSVSWYQQVLGQGPQFIFQYYEKEERGRGNFPDRFSARQFPNYSSELNVNALLLGDSALYLCASSLDLGLRDTQYFGPGTRLTVL.

This chain joins TRBV27 and TRBJ2-1; D remains ambiguous. The CDR3 is made up of 16 amino acids. CDR1 and CDR2 (germline): MNHEY, SMNVEV (reference sequence). Trimming left V 0 bases short and J 3 bases short, with 12 bases between. CDR3 nucleotide sequence: TGTGCCAGCAGTTTATCGATCTTGACACACTACAATGAGCAGTTCTTC. It codes for CASSLSILTHYNEQFF.

This clone has just a few counts. V and J are TRBV6-6 and TRBJ1-1; D unclear. Germline values: CDR1 MNHNY, CDR2 SVGAGI (reference sequence). The CDR3 spans 14 residues. V dropped 6 bases and J dropped 6 bases, with 17 bases sitting between them. For the CDR3, the DNA is TGTGCCAGCAGGAAGACACTTCTTTTGGCTGAAGCTTTCTTT. This encodes CASRKTLLLAEAFF.

The chain uses TRBV19 and TRBJ1-4; 10 bases agree with TRBD1. Trimming removed 7 bases from V and 0 bases from J; junction bases left unmatched: 11. The CDR3 is 18 amino acids. Per germline, CDR1 LNHDA and CDR2 SQIVND (reference sequence). The CDR3 spells CASTAAGTGVPTNEKLFF. CDR3 bases: TGTGCCAGTACGGCTGCGGGGACAGGGGTTCCAACTAATGAAAAACTGTTTTTT.

The chain carries TRBV5-1 and TRBJ2-1; TRBD2 matches 9 bases. The germline V gene encodes CDR1 SGHRS and CDR2 YFSETQ. CDR3 length equals 15 residues. V gave up 4 bases and J gave up 5 bases; unmatched junction bases: 7. CDR3 coding DNA: TGCGCCAGCAGCAGTATAGCGGGGGACAACAATGAGCAGTTCTTC. As protein: CASSSIAGDNNEQFF. Full variable domain (rest looked up from reference TRBV5-1 and TRBJ2-1): KAGVTQTPRYLIKTRGQQVTLSCSPISGHRSVSWYQQTPGQGLQFLFEYFSETQRNKGNFPGRFSGRQFSNSRSEMNVSTLELGDSALYLCASSSIAGDNNEQFFGPGTRLTVL.

This clone was seen only once. The CDR3 nucleotides are TGCGCCAGCAGCCCTCGGGACAGGGCTCCCTCTGGAAACACCATATATTTT. Residues: CASSPRDRAPSGNTIYF. The chain joins TRBV4-1 to TRBJ1-3; TRBD1 aligns across 9 bases. From germline, CDR1 is MGHRA and CDR2 YSYEKL. The trim removed 4 bases at V and 0 bases at J, leaving 7 bases unmatched. CDR3 length: 17 amino acids.

The chain is built from TRBV7-2 and TRBJ2-2, with unresolved D. Deletions cut 2 bases from V and 0 bases from J, with 10 bases between. From germline, CDR1 is SGHTA and CDR2 FQGNSA. This CDR3 comprises 16 residues. The CDR3: CASSLFDWTNTGELFF. CDR3 DNA sequence: TGTGCCAGCAGCTTATTTGACTGGACGAACACCGGGGAGCTGTTTTTT.